This record looks at one T cell receptor beta chain sequence and its context. This specimen belongs to a study of blood T cell repertoires in COVID-19. There are 15 residues in the CDR3. V shed 1 base and J 4 bases; nucleotides not matched to a gene: 4. Germline V lookup: CDR1 MGHRA, CDR2 YSYEKL. The assay was immunoSEQ multiplex PCR, and TCRdb's table has in-frame clones only and misses some. The data hold about 120,000 clones, with 85% to 90% observed a single time. The chain employs TRBV4-1 and TRBJ2-1, with 7 bases that match TRBD1. The receptor was isolated from a human donor in a cohort sampled during active COVID-19. The sequencing sample was made of peripheral blood. The chain's CDR3 is CASSQGGTDYNEQFF. CDR3 in DNA: TGCGCCAGCAGCCAAGGAGGGACAGATTACAATGAGCAGTTCTTC.